Presented here are 15 T cell receptor beta chains from one specimen sequenced in a study of memory CD4+ T cells and cytomegalovirus serostatus. Some clones are missing from TCRdb's copy, which holds only in-frame ones; the method was immunoSEQ multiplex PCR. The sample includes approximately 60,000 clones, about 80% of them seen just once. Single viable CD3+CD4+CD8-CD45RO+ cells were sorted as the memory CD4+ T cells. Sequenced material: memory CD4+ T cells from blood. These receptors came from an adult in good health and CMV-seropositive.

About this clone itself: Germline and junction disagree at one end, which may indicate a read error. Other DNA sequences in the same sample also yield this CDR3. The chain joins TRBV7-9 to TRBJ2-7; a possible D gene is TRBD2 (5 bases). The germline V gene encodes CDR1 SEHNR and CDR2 FQNEAQ (reference sequence). This CDR3 is built from 12 residues. For the CDR3, the DNA is TGTGCCAGCAGCTTAGAGCCGGGAATAGAATACTTT. Translated, it gives CASSLEPGIEYF.

This clone has a handful of counts. CDR3 nucleotide sequence: TGTGCCAGCATTCGCACGAACACTGAAGCTTTCTTT. It is translated as CASIRTNTEAFF. The chain combines TRBV19 with TRBJ1-1, with D uncertain. There are 12 residues in the CDR3. Between the trimmed V and J ends, which lost 9 bases and 1 base, there was a span of 9 bases. CDR1 LNHDA and CDR2 SQIVND come from the germline V gene (reference sequence).

The V call is TRBV7-9, the J call TRBJ1-5; 7 nucleotides line up with TRBD1. V shed 5 bases and J 6 bases; nucleotides not matched to a gene: 7. This CDR3 is 14 amino acids long. The germline CDR1 and CDR2 sequences are SEHNR and FQNEAQ (reference sequence). Written as DNA, the CDR3 is TGTGCCAGCAGCCCAGGGGGTCAATCTCAGCCCCAGCATTTT. It specifies CASSPGGQSQPQHF.

The chain combines TRBV30 with TRBJ2-3; TRBD1 aligns across 7 bases. The germline V gene encodes CDR1 GTSNPN and CDR2 SVGIG (reference sequence). CDR3 length: 13 amino acids. The junction had 2 bases not matched to a gene; V was cut back by 5 bases and J by 0 bases. DNA of the CDR3: TGTGCCTGGGAACAGGGGAGCACAGATACGCAGTATTTT. Translated, it gives CAWEQGSTDTQYF.

The chain couples TRBV28 to TRBJ2-7, with a weak D call TRBD2 (6 bases). The CDR3 covers 12 residues. Between the trimmed V and J ends, which lost 8 bases and 3 bases, there was a span of 11 bases. Germline lookup yields CDR1 MDHEN and CDR2 SYDVKM. This CDR3 is CASRTTNYEQYF. CDR3 coding DNA: TGTGCCAGCCGGACTACGAACTACGAGCAGTACTTC.

The chain combines TRBV28 with TRBJ1-5; the D is unclear. In germline, CDR1 is MDHEN, CDR2 SYDVKM. This CDR3 contains 14 residues. V shed 6 bases and J shed 7 bases, with 16 bases lying between them. The DNA for the CDR3 is TGTGCCAGCAGCCGAACAGCGGGAAGGCAGCCCCAGCATTTT. This codes for CASSRTAGRQPQHF.

The chain employs TRBV28 and TRBJ1-3; possibly TRBD1 for D (5 bases). V was cut by 5 bases and J by 0 bases, with 11 bases left in between. Germline assignment: CDR1 MDHEN and CDR2 SYDVKM. This CDR3 region has 15 residues. The CDR3 here is CASSGDRYSGNTIYF. The DNA of the CDR3 is TGTGCCAGCAGTGGGGACCGGTACTCTGGAAACACCATATATTTT.

The gene calls are TRBV19 and TRBJ1-2; TRBD1 might be the D (5 bases). CDR1 is LNHDA, CDR2 SQIVND, per germline (reference sequence). The ends were cut back, 5 bases at V and 3 bases at J, with 13 bases in the middle. The CDR3 extends over 14 amino acids. The CDR3 is CASSAPGLDYGYTF. CDR3 nucleotide sequence: TGTGCCAGTAGTGCACCGGGACTAGACTATGGCTACACCTTC.

The chain uses TRBV7-8 and TRBJ1-5; a weak D match, TRBD1 (5 bases). The CDR3 has 15 residues. Germline V gene sequence: CDR1 SGHVS, CDR2 FQNEAQ. The V and J ends lost 5 bases and 2 bases respectively, with 13 bases between them. The DNA for the CDR3 is TGTGCCAGCAGCCCCAATGGAGGGGGCAATCAGCCCCAGCATTTT. Amino acid sequence: CASSPNGGGNQPQHF.

V and J are TRBV5-6 and TRBJ2-1; D gene unclear. The V and J ends lost 4 bases and 4 bases respectively, with 12 bases between them. The CDR3 is 14 residues long. The V gene's germline CDR1 is SGHDT and CDR2 YYEEEE. As DNA, the CDR3 is TGTGCCAGCAGCGCTCACCTTGCTTACAATGAGCAGTTCTTC. It encodes CASSAHLAYNEQFF.

V gene TRBV5-1 combines with J gene TRBJ2-3; 10 nucleotides line up with TRBD1. From germline, CDR1 is SGHRS and CDR2 YFSETQ. Trimming at V came to 1 base and at J to 2 bases, leaving 4 bases not matched to a gene. CDR3 length equals 16 residues. CDR3 bases: TGCGCCAGCAGCTTGAGCGGGACAGGGGACACAGATACGCAGTATTTT. Its translation: CASSLSGTGDTDTQYF.

This clone was counted only a few times. The chain carries TRBV28 and TRBJ1-2; D gene ambiguous. Per the germline V gene, CDR1 is MDHEN and CDR2 is SYDVKM. This CDR3 is 13 amino acids long. Trimming removed 2 bases at V and 1 base at J, with 5 bases between. In DNA form, the CDR3 reads TGTGCCAGCAGTTTACCGGGTAACTATGGCTACACCTTC. As protein: CASSLPGNYGYTF.

V is TRBV30 and J is TRBJ2-5, with a weak D call TRBD2 (5 bases). Germline V CDR1 and CDR2: GTSNPN, SVGIG (reference sequence). Deletions cut 2 bases from V and 5 bases from J, with 9 bases between. This CDR3 is 12 amino acids long. CDR3 protein: CAWSHTGETQYF. In DNA, the CDR3 is TGTGCCTGGAGTCACACGGGGGAGACCCAGTACTTC.

This clone was recorded a few times. The chain is built from TRBV30 and TRBJ2-6; 8 nucleotides agree with TRBD1. This CDR3 has 15 amino acids. Per germline, CDR1 GTSNPN and CDR2 SVGIG (reference sequence). Germline trimming cut 5 bases from V and 4 bases from J; bases unmatched to any gene: 7. The CDR3 DNA is TGTGCCTGGGGACAGGGCTCCTCCGGGGCCAACGTCCTGACTTTC. Protein: CAWGQGSSGANVLTF. The variable domain in full, completed from reference TRBV30 and TRBJ2-6, reads SQTIHQWPATLVQPVGSPLSLECTVEGTSNPNLYWYRQAAGRGLQLLFYSVGIGQISSEVPQNLSASRPQDRQFILSSKKLLLSDSGFYLCAWGQGSSGANVLTFGAGSRLTVL.

This clone was seen a handful of times. J is TRBJ2-3 and V is TRBV11-2, with no clear D. The CDR3 sequence is 12 residues long. With 4 bases removed from V and 2 bases from J, the gap between germline ends came to 4 bases. Germline-derived CDR1 and CDR2 are SGHAT and FQNNGV. The CDR3 DNA follows: TGTGCCAGCAGCTCCGACACAGATACGCAGTATTTT. Protein: CASSSDTDTQYF.